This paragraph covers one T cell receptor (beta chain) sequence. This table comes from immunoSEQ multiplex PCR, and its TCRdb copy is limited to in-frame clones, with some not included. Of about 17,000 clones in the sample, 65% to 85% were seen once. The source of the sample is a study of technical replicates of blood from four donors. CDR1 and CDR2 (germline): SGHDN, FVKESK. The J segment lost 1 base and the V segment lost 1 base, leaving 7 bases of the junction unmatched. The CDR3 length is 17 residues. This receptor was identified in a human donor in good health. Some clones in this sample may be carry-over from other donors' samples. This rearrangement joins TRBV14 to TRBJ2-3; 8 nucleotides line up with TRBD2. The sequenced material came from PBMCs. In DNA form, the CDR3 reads TGTGCCAGCAGCCAAGGCCTGACTAGCGCAGGCACAGATACGCAGTATTTT. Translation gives CASSQGLTSAGTDTQYF.